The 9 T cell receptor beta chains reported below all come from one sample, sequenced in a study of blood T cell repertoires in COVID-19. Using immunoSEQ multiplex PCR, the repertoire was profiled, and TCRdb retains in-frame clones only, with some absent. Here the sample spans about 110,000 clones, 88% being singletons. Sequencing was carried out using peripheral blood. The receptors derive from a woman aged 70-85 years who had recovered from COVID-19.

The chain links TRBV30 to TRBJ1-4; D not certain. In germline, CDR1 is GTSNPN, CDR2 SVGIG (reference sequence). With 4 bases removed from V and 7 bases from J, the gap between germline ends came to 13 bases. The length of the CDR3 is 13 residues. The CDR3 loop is CAWTTGVGEKLFF. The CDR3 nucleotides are TGTGCCTGGACTACCGGGGTCGGTGAAAAACTGTTTTTT.

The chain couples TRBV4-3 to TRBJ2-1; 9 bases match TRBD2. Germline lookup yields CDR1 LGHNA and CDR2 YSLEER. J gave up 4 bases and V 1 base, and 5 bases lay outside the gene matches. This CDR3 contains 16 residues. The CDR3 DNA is TGCGCCAGCAGCCAAGTCGGCGGGAGGGGTTACAATGAGCAGTTCTTC. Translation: CASSQVGGRGYNEQFF.

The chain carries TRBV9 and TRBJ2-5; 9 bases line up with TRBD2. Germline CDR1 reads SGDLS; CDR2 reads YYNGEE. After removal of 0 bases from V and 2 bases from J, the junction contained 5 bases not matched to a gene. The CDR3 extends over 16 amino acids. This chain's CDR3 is CASSVAGLATQETQYF. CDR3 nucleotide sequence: TGTGCCAGCAGCGTAGCGGGACTAGCTACACAAGAGACCCAGTACTTC.

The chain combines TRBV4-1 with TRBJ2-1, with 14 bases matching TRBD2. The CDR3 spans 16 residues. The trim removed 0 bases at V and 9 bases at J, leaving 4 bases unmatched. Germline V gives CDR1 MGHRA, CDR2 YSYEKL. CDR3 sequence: CASSQEGTSGRGEQFF. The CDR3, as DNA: TGCGCCAGCAGCCAAGAGGGGACTAGCGGGAGAGGTGAGCAGTTCTTC.

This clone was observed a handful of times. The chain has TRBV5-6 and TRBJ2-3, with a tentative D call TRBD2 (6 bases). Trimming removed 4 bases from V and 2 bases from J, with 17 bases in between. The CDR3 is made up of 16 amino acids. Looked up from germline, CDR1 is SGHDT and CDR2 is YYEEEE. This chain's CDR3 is CASSGNLGGNTDTQYF. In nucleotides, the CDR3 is TGTGCCAGCAGCGGTAACTTGGGAGGCAACACAGATACGCAGTATTTT.

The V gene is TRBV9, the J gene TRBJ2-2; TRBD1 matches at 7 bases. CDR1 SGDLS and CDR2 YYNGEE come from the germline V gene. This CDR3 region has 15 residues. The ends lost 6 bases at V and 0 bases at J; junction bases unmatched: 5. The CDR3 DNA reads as TGTGCCAGCACTGTACAGGGGTCGAACACCGGGGAGCTGTTTTTT. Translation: CASTVQGSNTGELFF. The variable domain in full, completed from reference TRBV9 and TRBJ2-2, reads DSGVTQTPKHLITATGQRVTLRCSPRSGDLSVYWYQQSLDQGLQFLIQYYNGEERAKGNILERFSAQQFPDLHSELNLSSLELGDSALYFCASTVQGSNTGELFFGEGSRLTVL.

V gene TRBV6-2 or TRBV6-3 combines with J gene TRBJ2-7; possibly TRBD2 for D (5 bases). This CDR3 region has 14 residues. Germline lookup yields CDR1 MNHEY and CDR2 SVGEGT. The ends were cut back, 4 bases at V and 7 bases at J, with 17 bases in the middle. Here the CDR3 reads CASSLDFPRGEQYF. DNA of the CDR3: TGTGCCAGCAGTTTAGATTTTCCCCGCGGGGAGCAGTACTTC.

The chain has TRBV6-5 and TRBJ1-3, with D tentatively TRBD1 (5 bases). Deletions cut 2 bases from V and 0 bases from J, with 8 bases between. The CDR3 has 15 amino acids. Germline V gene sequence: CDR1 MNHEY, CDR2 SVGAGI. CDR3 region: CASSYTGSSGNTIYF. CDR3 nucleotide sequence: TGTGCCAGCAGTTACACAGGCTCCTCTGGAAACACCATATATTTT.

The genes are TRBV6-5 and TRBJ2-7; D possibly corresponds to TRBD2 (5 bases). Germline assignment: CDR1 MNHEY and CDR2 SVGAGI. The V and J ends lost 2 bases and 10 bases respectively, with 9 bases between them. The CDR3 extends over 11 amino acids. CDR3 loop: CASSYRSGQYF. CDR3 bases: TGTGCCAGCAGTTACCGGTCGGGACAGTACTTC.